One and the same sample provided the 9 T cell receptor beta chains below, sequenced in a study of T-cell reconstitution after alpha-beta-depleted transplantation in children. Library preparation (for TCRbeta) was performed with unique molecular identifiers. TCRdb passed the PCR reads through MiXCR, listing each CDR3 protein once. The data show approximately 980,000 distinct CDR3 sequences, under 30% seen once. Sequencing was performed on PBMCs, mostly from graft donor cells, taken 360 days after TCRalphabeta/CD19-depleted stem cell transplant. Receptors were obtained from a boy less than two years old who had a stem cell transplant for SCID, so the T cells may come from the graft donor.

The rearrangement uses TRBV12-3 or TRBV12-4 and TRBJ2-3, with 7 bases identical to TRBD1. CDR3 size: 15 residues. The V gene end was trimmed by 6 bases and the J gene end by 2 bases; junction bases not matched to a gene: 8. Written as DNA, the CDR3 is TGTGCCAGCAGCCCGACAGGGAAACCCACAGATACGCAGTATTTT. Its translation is CASSPTGKPTDTQYF.

Of note for this clonotype: A much larger clonotype is one base distant, so this may be a read error. J is TRBJ2-1 and V is TRBV5-5, with 10 bases identical to TRBD2. Germline V gene sequence: CDR1 SGHKS, CDR2 YYEKEE (reference sequence). V trimming: 3 bases; J trimming: 5 bases; junction bases outside the gene matches: 2. CDR3 size: 14 residues. CDR3 residues: CASSSLAGNNEQFF. The CDR3 DNA is TGTGCCAGCAGCTCACTAGCGGGGAACAATGAGCAGTTCTTC.

Many counts were recorded for this clonotype. The CDR3 sequence: CASSVGRATYEQYF. The CDR3 DNA follows: TGTGCCAGCAGCGTCGGTCGCGCGACCTACGAGCAGTACTTC. The V call is TRBV9, the J call TRBJ2-7; D unclear. The CDR3 consists of 14 residues. Looked up from germline, CDR1 is SGDLS and CDR2 is YYNGEE. Trimming pared 2 bases from V and 2 bases from J, leaving 11 bases between.

This clonotype was seen only a few times. This chain joins TRBV2 and TRBJ1-3; TRBD1 agrees at 7 bases. V shed 6 bases, J shed 0 bases, and the junction held 8 bases outside the gene matches. The CDR3 is 16 residues long. The germline CDR1 and CDR2 sequences are SNHLY and FYNNEI. The CDR3 loop is CASRGTRDSSGNTIYF. The CDR3 region has the DNA TGTGCCAGCAGGGGGACAAGGGACAGCTCTGGAAACACCATATATTTT. The full variable domain, completed using reference TRBV2 and TRBJ1-3, is EPEVTQTPSHQVTQMGQEVILRCVPISNHLYFYWYRQILGQKVEFLVSFYNNEISEKSEIFDDQFSVERPDGSNFTLKIRSTKLEDSAMYFCASRGTRDSSGNTIYFGEGSWLTVV.

The chain joins TRBV7-9 to TRBJ2-7, with unresolved D. CDR3 size: 13 residues. V was pared by 7 bases and J by 2 bases, with 12 bases between. Germline V gene lookup returns CDR1 SEHNR and CDR2 FQNEAQ (reference sequence). The CDR3 bases are TGTGCCAGCACCCTTAAGACGGCCTACGAGCAGTACTTC. Amino acid sequence: CASTLKTAYEQYF.

This clonotype turned up a few times. J is TRBJ2-3 and V is TRBV5-1; TRBD2 matches 7 bases. Trimming cost V 0 bases and J 0 bases; bases outside gene matches: 4. This CDR3 is built from 16 residues. Germline loops: CDR1 SGHRS, CDR2 YFSETQ. The CDR3 DNA sequence: TGCGCCAGCAGCTTGGATTCTAGCGGAAGCACAGATACGCAGTATTTT. Protein: CASSLDSSGSTDTQYF.

This chain uses TRBV6-1 with TRBJ1-2; D uncertain. CDR3 size: 13 residues. The V end lost 0 bases, the J end lost 9 bases, and 11 bases lay between the germline ends. CDR1 MNHNS and CDR2 SASEGT come from the germline V gene. This chain's CDR3 is CASSEALGRSYTF. The CDR3 coding sequence is TGTGCCAGCAGTGAAGCCCTCGGGCGGAGCTACACCTTC.

The CDR3 here is CASSLGRQGSSKYEQYF. The CDR3 nucleotides read TGCGCCAGCAGCTTGGGCCGACAGGGTTCCTCTAAGTACGAGCAGTACTTC. V gene TRBV5-1 combines with J gene TRBJ2-7; 7 positions agree with TRBD1. Germline V CDR1 and CDR2: SGHRS, YFSETQ. The CDR3 has 17 amino acids. Germline trimming cut 0 bases from V and 4 bases from J; bases unmatched to any gene: 13.

The rearrangement links TRBV5-1 to TRBJ2-3; 7 positions agree with TRBD2. V was clipped by 5 bases and J by 1 base; unmatched bases: 13. Germline CDR1 and CDR2: SGHRS and YFSETQ. CDR3 size: 17 residues. For the CDR3, the DNA is TGCGCCAGCAGAATCTCGACTAGCCCCATTGGCACAGATACGCAGTATTTT. Encoded protein: CASRISTSPIGTDTQYF. Complete variable domain (other parts from reference TRBV5-1 and TRBJ2-3): KAGVTQTPRYLIKTRGQQVTLSCSPISGHRSVSWYQQTPGQGLQFLFEYFSETQRNKGNFPGRFSGRQFSNSRSEMNVSTLELGDSALYLCASRISTSPIGTDTQYFGPGTRLTVL.